This T cell receptor (beta chain) was retrieved from a study of beta chain features in type 1 diabetes. Whole-study results and caveats: Fewer junction insertions and more nucleotide deletions appeared in type 1 diabetes patients. In all four CD4+ subsets, TCRB CDR3 length was significantly, moderately reduced in type 1 diabetes. PCR could preferentially amplify shorter templates, alike in patients and controls.

As for this clone: What it binds is unknown.

This CDR3 region has 15 residues. Between the trimmed V and J ends, which lost 1 base and 4 bases, there was a span of 15 bases. CDR1 SGHDT and CDR2 YYEEEE come from the germline V gene. CD4+ cells of the naive, central memory, regulatory and stem cell-like memory types were sorted via CD45RO/CCR7/CD25/CD127/CD95/CD27. Every bit of the isolated RNA underwent reverse transcription, so sequencing read expressed TCRB transcripts. Produced via immunoSEQ multiplex PCR; TCRdb's table is partial and in-frame only. This sample yields hundreds of thousands of clones, of which roughly 13% are seen a single time; 0.022% belongs to the top ten.

The chain combines TRBV5-6 with TRBJ2-7, with D uncertain. The sequencing sample was made of naive CD4+ T cells from blood. The clonotype originates from a man aged 18 to 30 with type 1 diabetes. The chain's CDR3 is CASSLIFGTEYEQYF. CDR3 coding DNA: TGTGCCAGCAGCTTGATTTTTGGTACAGAATACGAGCAGTACTTC.